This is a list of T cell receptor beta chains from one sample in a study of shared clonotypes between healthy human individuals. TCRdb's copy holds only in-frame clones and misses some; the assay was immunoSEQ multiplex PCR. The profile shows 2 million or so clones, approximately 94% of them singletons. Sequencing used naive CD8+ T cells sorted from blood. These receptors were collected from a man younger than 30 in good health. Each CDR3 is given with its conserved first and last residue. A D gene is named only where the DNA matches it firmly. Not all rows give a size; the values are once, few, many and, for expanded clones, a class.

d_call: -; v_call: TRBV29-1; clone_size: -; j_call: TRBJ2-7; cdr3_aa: CSVEREYEQYF; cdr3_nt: TGCAGCGTTGAGAGGGAATACGAGCAGTACTTC
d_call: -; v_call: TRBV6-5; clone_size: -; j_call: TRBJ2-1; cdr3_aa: CASSYSRASADEQFF; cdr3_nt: TGTGCCAGCAGTTACTCGAGGGCTAGCGCCGATGAGCAGTTCTTC
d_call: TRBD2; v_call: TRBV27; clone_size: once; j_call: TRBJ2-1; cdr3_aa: CASSSPGSGRPYNEQFF; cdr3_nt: TGTGCCAGCAGTTCCCCTGGTAGCGGGAGGCCTTACAATGAGCAGTTCTTC
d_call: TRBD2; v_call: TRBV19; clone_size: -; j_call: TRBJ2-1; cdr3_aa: CASSMGSGGTYNEQFF; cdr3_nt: TGTGCCAGTAGTATGGGTAGCGGGGGGACCTACAATGAGCAGTTCTTC
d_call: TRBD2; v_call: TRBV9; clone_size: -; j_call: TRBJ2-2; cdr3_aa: CASGGLARPNTGELFF; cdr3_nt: TGTGCCAGCGGGGGACTAGCGAGACCGAACACCGGGGAGCTGTTTTTT
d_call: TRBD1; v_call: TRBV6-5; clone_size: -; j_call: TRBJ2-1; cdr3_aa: CASRDRTYNEQFF; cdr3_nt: TGTGCCTCTCGGGACAGAACATACAATGAGCAGTTCTTC
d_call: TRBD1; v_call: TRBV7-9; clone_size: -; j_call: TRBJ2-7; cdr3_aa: CASSAHRQGSSYEQYF; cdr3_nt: TGTGCCAGCAGCGCCCACCGACAGGGATCCTCCTACGAGCAGTACTTC
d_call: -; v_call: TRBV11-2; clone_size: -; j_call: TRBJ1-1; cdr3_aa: CASSLGGVNTEAFF; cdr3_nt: TGTGCCAGCAGCTTAGGAGGGGTGAACACTGAAGCTTTCTTT
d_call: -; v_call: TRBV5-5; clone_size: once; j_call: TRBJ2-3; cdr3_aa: CASSLEVPGTDRESDTQYF; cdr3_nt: TGTGCCAGCAGCTTGGAAGTCCCGGGGACGGACCGGGAGTCAGATACGCAGTATTTT
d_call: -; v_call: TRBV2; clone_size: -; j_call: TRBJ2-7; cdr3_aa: CANKRESSYEQYF; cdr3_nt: TGTGCCAACAAAAGGGAAAGCTCCTACGAGCAGTACTTC
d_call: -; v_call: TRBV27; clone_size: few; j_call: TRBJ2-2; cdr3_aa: CASSPDWNTGELFF; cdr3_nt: TGTGCCAGCAGTCCCGACTGGAACACCGGGGAGCTGTTTTTT
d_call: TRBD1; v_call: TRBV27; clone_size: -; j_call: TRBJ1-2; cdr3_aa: CASRTGGSIYGYTF; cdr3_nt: TGTGCCAGCAGGACAGGGGGATCTATCTATGGCTACACCTTC
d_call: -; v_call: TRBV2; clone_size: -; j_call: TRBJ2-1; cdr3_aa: CASSMGRHNEQFF; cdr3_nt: TGTGCCAGCAGTATGGGTAGGCACAATGAGCAGTTCTTC
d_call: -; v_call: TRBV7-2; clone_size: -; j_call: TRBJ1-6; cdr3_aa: CASLYGRRTENNSPLHF; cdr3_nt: TGTGCCAGCCTATATGGGCGGAGGACAGAGAATAATTCACCCCTCCACTTT
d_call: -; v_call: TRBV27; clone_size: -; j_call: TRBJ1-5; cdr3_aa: CASSTGGSRQPQHF; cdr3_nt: TGTGCCAGCAGCACAGGTGGTAGTCGCCAGCCCCAGCATTTT
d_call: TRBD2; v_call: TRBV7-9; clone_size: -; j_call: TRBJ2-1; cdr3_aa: CASSFPGLAGAENEQFF; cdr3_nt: TGTGCCAGCAGCTTCCCGGGACTAGCGGGAGCGGAGAATGAGCAGTTCTTC
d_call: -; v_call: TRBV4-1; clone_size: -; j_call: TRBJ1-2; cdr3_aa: CASSQVGAAGGYTF; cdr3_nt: TGCGCCAGCAGCCAAGTCGGGGCGGCAGGTGGCTACACCTTC
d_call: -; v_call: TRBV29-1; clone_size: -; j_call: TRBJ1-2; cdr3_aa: CSVDDYGYTF; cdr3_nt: TGCAGCGTTGACGACTATGGCTACACCTTC
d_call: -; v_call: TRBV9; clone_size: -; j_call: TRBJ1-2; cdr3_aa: CASSVDSFEGYTF; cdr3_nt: TGTGCCAGCAGCGTAGACAGCTTCGAGGGCTACACCTTC
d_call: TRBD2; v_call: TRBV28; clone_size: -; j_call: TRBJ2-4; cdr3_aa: CASSLEAGGPKNIQYF; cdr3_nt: TGTGCCAGCAGTTTAGAAGCGGGGGGCCCAAAAAACATTCAGTACTTC
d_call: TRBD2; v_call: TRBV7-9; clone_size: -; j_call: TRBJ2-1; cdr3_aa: CASSFSTSGGEQFF; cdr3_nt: TGTGCCAGCAGCTTTTCGACTAGCGGAGGAGAGCAGTTCTTC
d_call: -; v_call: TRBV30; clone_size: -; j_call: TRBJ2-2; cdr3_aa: CATFGEDDGELFF; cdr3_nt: TGTGCAACCTTTGGGGAAGACGACGGGGAGCTGTTTTTT
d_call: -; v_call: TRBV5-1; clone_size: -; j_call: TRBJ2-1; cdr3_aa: CASSVGFAGALVGEQFF; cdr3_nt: TGCGCCAGCAGCGTGGGCTTCGCGGGGGCCCTCGTTGGTGAGCAGTTCTTC
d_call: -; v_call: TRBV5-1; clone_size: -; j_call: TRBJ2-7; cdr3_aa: CASSFGRGAYEQYF; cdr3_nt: TGCGCCAGCAGCTTCGGGCGGGGAGCCTACGAGCAGTACTTC
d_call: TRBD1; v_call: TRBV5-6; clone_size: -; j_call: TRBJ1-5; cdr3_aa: CASSWTGGGAQHF; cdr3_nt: TGTGCCAGCAGCTGGACAGGAGGAGGGGCCCAGCATTTT
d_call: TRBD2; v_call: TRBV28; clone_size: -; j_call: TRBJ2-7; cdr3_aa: CASSQRGRRSYEQYF; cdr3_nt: TGTGCCAGCAGTCAGCGGGGGAGACGTTCCTACGAGCAGTACTTC
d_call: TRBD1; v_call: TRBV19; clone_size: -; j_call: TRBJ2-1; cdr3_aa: CASSIGQGDYNEQFF; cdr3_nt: TGTGCCAGTAGTATAGGCCAGGGGGACTACAATGAGCAGTTCTTC
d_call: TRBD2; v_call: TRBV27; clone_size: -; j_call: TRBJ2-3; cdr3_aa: CASRHGTSGYTDTQYF; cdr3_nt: TGTGCCAGCAGACACGGGACTAGCGGTTACACAGATACGCAGTATTTT
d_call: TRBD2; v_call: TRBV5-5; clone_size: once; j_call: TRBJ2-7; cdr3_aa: CASSLGGGDEQYF; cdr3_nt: TGTGCCAGCAGCTTGGGCGGGGGAGATGAGCAGTACTTC
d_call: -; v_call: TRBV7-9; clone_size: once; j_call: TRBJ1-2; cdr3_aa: CASSLAESGTNYGYTF; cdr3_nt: TGTGCCAGCAGCTTAGCGGAAAGCGGGACTAACTATGGCTACACCTTC
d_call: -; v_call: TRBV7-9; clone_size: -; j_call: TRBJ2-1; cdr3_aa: CASSFGQSEQFF; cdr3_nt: TGTGCCAGCAGCTTCGGTCAGAGTGAGCAGTTCTTC
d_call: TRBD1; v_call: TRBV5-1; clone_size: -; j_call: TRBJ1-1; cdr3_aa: CASSLAGDRGNTEAFF; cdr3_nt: TGCGCCAGCAGCTTGGCAGGTGACAGGGGGAACACTGAAGCTTTCTTT
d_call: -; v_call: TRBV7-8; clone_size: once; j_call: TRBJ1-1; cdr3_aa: CASSFLGMNTEAFF; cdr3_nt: TGTGCCAGCAGCTTCTTGGGGATGAACACTGAAGCTTTCTTT
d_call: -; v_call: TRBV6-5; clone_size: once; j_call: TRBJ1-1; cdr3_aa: CASSTSKVTEAFF; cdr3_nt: TGTGCCAGCAGTACGTCTAAGGTCACTGAAGCTTTCTTT
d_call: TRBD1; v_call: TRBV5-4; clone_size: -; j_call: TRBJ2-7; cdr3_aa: CASSHGTANYEQYF; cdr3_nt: TGTGCCAGCAGCCATGGGACAGCAAACTACGAGCAGTACTTC
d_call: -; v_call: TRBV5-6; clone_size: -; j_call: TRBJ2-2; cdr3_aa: CASSLGVGNTGELFF; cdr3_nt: TGTGCCAGCAGCTTGGGCGTGGGGAACACCGGGGAGCTGTTTTTT
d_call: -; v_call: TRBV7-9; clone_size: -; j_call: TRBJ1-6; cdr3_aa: CASSLASSYNSPLHF; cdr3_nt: TGTGCCAGCAGCTTGGCTAGCTCCTATAATTCACCCCTCCACTTT
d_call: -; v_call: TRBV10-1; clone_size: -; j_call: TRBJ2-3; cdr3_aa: CASTRPRDPGTDTQYF; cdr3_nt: TGCGCCAGCACCCGGCCGAGGGACCCGGGCACAGATACGCAGTATTTT
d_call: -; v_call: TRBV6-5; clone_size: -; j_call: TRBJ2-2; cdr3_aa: CASSSGFANTGELFF; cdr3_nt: TGTGCCAGCAGTTCAGGGTTCGCGAACACCGGGGAGCTGTTTTTT
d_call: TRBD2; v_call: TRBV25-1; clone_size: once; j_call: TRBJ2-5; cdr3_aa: CASSATGGRETQYF; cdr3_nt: TGTGCCAGCAGTGCCACGGGGGGGCGGGAGACCCAGTACTTC
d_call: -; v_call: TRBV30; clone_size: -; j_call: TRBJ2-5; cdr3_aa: CAWSVPRFTEETQYF; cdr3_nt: TGTGCCTGGAGTGTACCACGGTTTACCGAAGAGACCCAGTACTTC
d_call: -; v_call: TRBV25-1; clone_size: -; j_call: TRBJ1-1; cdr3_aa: CASSDLDSHEAFF; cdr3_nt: TGTGCCAGCAGTGATTTGGACAGTCATGAAGCTTTCTTT
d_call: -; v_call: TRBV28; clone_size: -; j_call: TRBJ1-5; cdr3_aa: CASIGTPNYSNQPQHF; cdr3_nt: TGTGCCAGCATAGGGACACCTAACTATAGCAATCAGCCCCAGCATTTT
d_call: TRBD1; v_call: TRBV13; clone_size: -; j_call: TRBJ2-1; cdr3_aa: CASSERDSIAYNEQFF; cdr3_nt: TGTGCCAGCAGCGAAAGGGACAGCATTGCCTACAATGAGCAGTTCTTC
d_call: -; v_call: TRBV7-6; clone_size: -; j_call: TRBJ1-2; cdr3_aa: CASSFRDGDGYTF; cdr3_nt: TGTGCCAGCAGCTTCCGGGACGGGGATGGCTACACCTTC
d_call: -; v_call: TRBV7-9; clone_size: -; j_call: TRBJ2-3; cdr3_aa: CASRGLTDTQYF; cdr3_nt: TGTGCCAGCCGGGGGCTGACAGATACGCAGTATTTT
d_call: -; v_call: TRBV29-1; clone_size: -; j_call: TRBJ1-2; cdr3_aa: CSAAVGGYGYTF; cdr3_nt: TGCAGCGCCGCCGTCGGAGGCTATGGCTACACCTTC
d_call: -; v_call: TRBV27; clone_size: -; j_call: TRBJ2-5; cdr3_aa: CASGPGGQETQYF; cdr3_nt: TGTGCCAGCGGCCCTGGGGGCCAAGAGACCCAGTACTTC
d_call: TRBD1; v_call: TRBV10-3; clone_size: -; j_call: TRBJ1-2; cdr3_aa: CAIREDRANYGYTF; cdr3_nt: TGTGCCATCAGAGAGGACAGGGCCAACTATGGCTACACCTTC
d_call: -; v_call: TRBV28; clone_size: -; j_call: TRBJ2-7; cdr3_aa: CASSLERWGPYEQYF; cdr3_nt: TGTGCCAGCAGTTTAGAGAGGTGGGGCCCCTACGAGCAGTACTTC
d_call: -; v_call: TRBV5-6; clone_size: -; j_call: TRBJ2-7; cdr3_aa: CASSLALLDEQYF; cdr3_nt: TGTGCCAGCAGCTTGGCCCTCCTGGACGAGCAGTACTTC
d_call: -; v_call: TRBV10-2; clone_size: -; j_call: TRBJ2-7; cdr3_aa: CASSDLEQYF; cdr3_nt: TGCGCCAGCAGTGACCTCGAGCAGTACTTC
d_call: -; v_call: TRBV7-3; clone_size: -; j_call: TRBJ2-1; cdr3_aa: CASSLWAGNLNEQFF; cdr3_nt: TGTGCCAGCAGCTTATGGGCAGGGAATCTCAATGAGCAGTTCTTC
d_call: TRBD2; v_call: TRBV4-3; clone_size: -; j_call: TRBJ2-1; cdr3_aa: CASSQVVGLAGGNEQFF; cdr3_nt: TGCGCCAGCAGCCAAGTAGTAGGACTAGCGGGAGGCAATGAGCAGTTCTTC
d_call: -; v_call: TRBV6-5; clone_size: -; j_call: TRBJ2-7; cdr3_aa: CASSYSGSYEQYF; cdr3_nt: TGTGCCAGCAGTTACAGCGGTTCCTACGAGCAGTACTTC
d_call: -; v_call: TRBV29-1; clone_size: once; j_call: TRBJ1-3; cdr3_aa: CSASAPGNTIYF; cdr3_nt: TGCAGCGCCTCAGCACCTGGAAACACCATATATTTT
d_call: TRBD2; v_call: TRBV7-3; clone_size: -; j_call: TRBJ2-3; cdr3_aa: CASSLVRGGTDTQYF; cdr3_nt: TGTGCCAGCAGCTTAGTACGGGGGGGCACAGATACGCAGTATTTT
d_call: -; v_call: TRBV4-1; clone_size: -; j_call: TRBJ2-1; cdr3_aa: CASSHATALNEQFF; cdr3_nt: TGCGCCAGCAGTCATGCAACAGCTCTAAATGAGCAGTTCTTC
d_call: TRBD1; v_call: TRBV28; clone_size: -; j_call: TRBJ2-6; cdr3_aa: CASSFTGGYSGANVLTF; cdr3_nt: TGTGCCAGCAGTTTCACAGGGGGATACTCTGGGGCCAACGTCCTGACTTTC
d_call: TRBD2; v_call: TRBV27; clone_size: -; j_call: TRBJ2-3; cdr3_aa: CASSLNRPTSGSLSTDTQYF; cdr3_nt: TGTGCCAGCAGTTTAAACCGGCCCACTAGCGGGAGCCTGAGCACAGATACGCAGTATTTT